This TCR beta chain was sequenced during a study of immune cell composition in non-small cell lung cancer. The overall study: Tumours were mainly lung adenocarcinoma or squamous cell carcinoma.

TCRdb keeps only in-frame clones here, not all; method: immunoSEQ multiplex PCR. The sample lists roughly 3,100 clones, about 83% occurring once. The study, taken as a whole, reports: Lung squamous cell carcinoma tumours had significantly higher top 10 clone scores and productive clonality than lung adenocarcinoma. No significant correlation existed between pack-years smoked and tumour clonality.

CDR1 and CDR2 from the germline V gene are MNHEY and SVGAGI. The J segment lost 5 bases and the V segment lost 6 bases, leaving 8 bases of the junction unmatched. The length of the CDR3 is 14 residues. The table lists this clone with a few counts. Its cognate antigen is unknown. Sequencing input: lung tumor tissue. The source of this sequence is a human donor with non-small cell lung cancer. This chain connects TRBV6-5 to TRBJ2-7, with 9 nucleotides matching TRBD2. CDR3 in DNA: TGTGCCAGCAGACCTAGCGGGGTGGCCGACGAGCAGTACTTC. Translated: CASRPSGVADEQYF.